This TCR beta chain comes out of a study of Graves' ophthalmopathy and Graves' hyperthyroidism (dated by TCRdb to the late 2010s). Regarding the study in general: Peripheral blood was collected before any treatment was given, at the time of initial diagnosis. TCR beta repertoire signatures were used to distinguish Graves' ophthalmopathy from Graves' hyperthyroidism and to predict progression to ophthalmopathy. In total, approximately 130 blood samples were TCR-sequenced: roughly 45 ophthalmopathy, over 70 hyperthyroidism and about 17 hyperthyroidism-to-ophthalmopathy patients. To explore V-J signatures that separate ophthalmopathy from hyperthyroidism, a discovery set of fewer than 110 patients was enrolled, consisting of approximately 45 with ophthalmopathy and about 60 with stable hyperthyroidism. The independent validation cohort included roughly 19 hyperthyroidism patients plus 17 patients who later progressed from hyperthyroidism to ophthalmopathy. T-cell repertoires of thyroid tissue and blood were compared in five or six hyperthyroidism patients. Following sampling, methimazole starting at 30 mg daily was administered to hyperthyroidism patients, and high-dose intravenous methylprednisolone was administered to ophthalmopathy patients.

Overall study outcomes, separate from this receptor: Sample size was not predetermined statistically, and investigators were not blinded to group allocation. In validation, the model predicted ophthalmopathy progression with about 70% sensitivity and approximately 72% specificity; some twelve predicted patients were CT-confirmed with GO in a median of 6.5 months. Most expanded thyroid clonotypes with frequency above 0.001 were also detected in blood, suggesting blood repertoires may reflect the thyroid immune response. In cross-validation, the 13-signature model distinguished ophthalmopathy from stable hyperthyroidism with roughly 90% sensitivity and roughly 81% specificity, and in the test set the corresponding values were around 78% and 73%.

This clonotype was counted many times. Its antigen has not been determined. The record has no base qualities; no much larger clone is one base away. For repertoire sequencing, the TCR beta CDR3 regions were amplified from RNA transcripts. A first-round RT-PCR used HTBI primers with the Qiagen OneStep RT-PCR kit, followed by a second-round multiplex PCR, size selection and purification. Libraries were sequenced paired-end with 100 bp reads on an Illumina HiSeq2000. In the paper's pipeline: SOAPnuke was used for read processing, and reads with adapters, uncalled bases, a mean Phred below 15, or no exact constant-primer or identifier match were discarded. COPE v1.2.5 was used to merge high-quality paired reads. Each unique nucleotide sequence was treated as a clonotype, and MiTCR v1.1 was used to align the clonotypes to the IMGT TRB V, D and J references. Only V-J combinations with frequency above 0.0001 were analysed, covering over 99% of repertoires. A TCR clonal expansion and chaos score per V-J combination was defined as the ratio of F50 clonal expansion to chaos observed in the TCRdist matrix. Welch's t-statistics and random forest were used to reduce features to 10 to 15 V-J combinations, which were fed into a naive Bayes classifier. The Morisita-Horn index was used to measure how similar the thyroid and blood repertoires were. TCRdb's own reprocessing of the public reads used fastp at Q25 and MiXCR and kept productive beta chains. Rows matching on CDR3 protein sequence are summarized as one entry with the most common DNA and genes. The V and J calls follow TCRdb's processing rather than the paper's. Across this sample there are roughly 36,000 distinct CDR3 sequences, with approximately 46% seen only once. The top ten hold about 28% of the sample.

The germline V gene (reference sequence) provides CDR1 DFQATT and CDR2 SNEGSKA. The CDR3 runs 12 amino acids, cysteine and phenylalanine included. Only CDR3 DNA is held: 36 bases, read in frame from base 1. Trimming costs V 2 bases and J 2 bases, and their ends lie 7 bases apart. Hyperthyroidism was considered stable if no progression to ophthalmopathy occurred within 18 months of follow-up. Hyperthyroidism patients were newly diagnosed, with disease duration under 2 months, and aged 18 to 65 years. Patients were excluded if they had other autoimmune diseases, uncontrolled infections, pregnancy or lactation. Diagnosis relied on clinical symptoms, serum thyroxine, TRAb, thyroid ultrasound and orbital computed tomography. Using Ficoll-Paque density gradient centrifugation, PBMCs were isolated from 9.5 to 10 ml of fresh peripheral blood. Total RNA was extracted using Trizol reagent, and RNA quality was checked on an Agilent 2100 Bioanalyzer.

The sequence was obtained from an adult woman with stable Graves' hyperthyroidism. Specimen: peripheral blood. The receptor chain draws on TRBV20-1 and TRBJ2-7; the D gene identity is not certain. The CDR3 protein sequence reads: CSARKTTYEQYF. The nucleotide sequence is TGCAGTGCTAGAAAGACAACCTACGAGCAGTACTTC.